The T cell receptor (beta chain) described here comes from a study of human T cells and chemical hapten exposure. Study context: Upper inner arm skin measuring roughly 2 cm by roughly 2 cm received 2% DPC for sensitization.

Looked up from germline, CDR1 is SGHRS and CDR2 is YFSETQ. The CDR3 has 15 residues. V lost 0 bases to trimming and J lost 4 bases; unmatched junction nucleotides: 2. TCRdb called the RACE reads again in MiXCR, with one record for every CDR3 protein. The repertoire has over 100,000 distinct CDR3 sequences, 9% to 9.5% of them found once; the top ten carry around 3.1%. This clonotype was picked up many times. Time point in this sample: patch test 2, 6 weeks after DPC sensitization. Regarding treatment: therapeutic diphenylcyclopropenone sensitization with weekly scalp DPC. This TCR was sampled from a woman aged 40 to 50 with alopecia areata. Some clones in this sample may be carry-over from other donors' samples. Material: whole blood, obtained in connection with sensitization to the hapten diphenylcyclopropenone (DPC). This sequence joins TRBV5-1 and TRBJ1-2, with 11 bases fitting TRBD1. The CDR3 loop reads CASSLDGQGAYGYTF. The CDR3 DNA is TGCGCCAGCAGCTTGGACGGACAGGGGGCCTATGGCTACACCTTC.